This T cell receptor (beta chain) was sequenced in a study of technical replicates of blood from several donors. CDR1 and CDR2 (germline): SGDLS, YYNGEE. The V gene end was trimmed by 3 bases and the J gene end by 8 bases; junction bases not matched to a gene: 4. This CDR3 spans 13 amino acids. The table came from immunoSEQ multiplex PCR; TCRdb's copy has only in-frame clones and leaves some out. The table records about 84,000 clones, around 97% of them present only once. This receptor was obtained from a human donor in good health. What was sequenced was T cells isolated from PBMCs. The rearrangement uses TRBV9 and TRBJ1-2, with 10 bases matching TRBD1. In nucleotides, the CDR3 is TGTGCCAGCAGCGGAGGACAGGGGGGCGGCTACACCTTC. Encoded protein: CASSGGQGGGYTF.